These T cell receptor beta chains were read from a single sample in a study of molecular identifiers for immune sequencing clone quantification. MiXCR was run by TCRdb on the PCR reads, yielding one entry per CDR3 protein. In the table there are some 40,000 distinct CDR3 sequences, roughly 20% of which are singletons. Sample: naive CD8+ T cells from blood, with Jurkat cell RNA spiked in. The origin of the receptors is a human donor in good health. Some libraries in this study had Jurkat cell RNA spiked in. CDR3s leave out the opening cysteine and the closing phenylalanine or tryptophan. A D gene is named only where the DNA matches it firmly.

TRBJ1-5 | TRBV4-1 | - | ASSQDLRGWPQH
TRBJ1-2 | TRBV15 | - | ATSIGGAGYT
TRBJ2-1 | TRBV19 | TRBD1 | ASSAGGTYNEQF
TRBJ2-7 | TRBV20-1 | TRBD2 | SASPLGRTSVQGISYEQY
TRBJ2-3 | TRBV7-2 | - | ASSLFPPDPSTDTQY
TRBJ2-7 | TRBV7-9 | TRBD2 | ASSPWSSGRAQGYEQY
TRBJ1-4 | TRBV7-2 | TRBD1 | ASSSDGTAATNEKLF
TRBJ2-7 | TRBV9 | TRBD2 | ASSLGLAVGDEQY
TRBJ2-1 | TRBV6-5 | - | ASSPGNYNEQF
TRBJ2-3 | TRBV10-3 | - | AISESTAPTDTQY
TRBJ2-7 | TRBV28 | - | ASTVGGSVGQY
TRBJ2-3 | TRBV4-3 | TRBD2 | ASSQPAGGTDTQY
TRBJ2-3 | TRBV7-9 | - | ASSYQGADTQY
TRBJ1-5 | TRBV4-1 | - | ASSLGQFNQPQH
TRBJ2-5 | TRBV6-2/TRBV6-3 | - | ASRLTETQY
TRBJ1-1 | TRBV3-1 | - | ASSQDQGFTEAF
TRBJ2-3 | TRBV9 | - | ASSVVAASTDTQY
TRBJ2-7 | TRBV20-1 | - | SANPRTDSSYEQY
TRBJ2-1 | TRBV6-2/TRBV6-3 | - | ASHREGYNEQF
TRBJ2-7 | TRBV7-6 | - | ASSHQGGISYEQY
TRBJ2-5 | TRBV7-9 | - | ASSLGVFPETQY
TRBJ2-7 | TRBV9 | - | ASSVEPGIYEQY
TRBJ2-3 | TRBV7-9 | - | ASSSWAESTDTQY
TRBJ2-1 | TRBV24-1 | - | ATRTTYNEQF
TRBJ2-5 | TRBV7-9 | - | ASSFGTDQETQY
TRBJ2-1 | TRBV5-1 | TRBD2 | ASRGLAPYEQF
TRBJ2-7 | TRBV6-6 | - | ASTLERPYEQY
TRBJ1-1 | TRBV6-2/TRBV6-3 | - | ASRYNSMGDTEAF
TRBJ2-3 | TRBV7-6 | - | ASSFLADTQY
TRBJ2-7 | TRBV28 | TRBD2 | ASSFRGGLSYEQY
TRBJ2-7 | TRBV15 | - | ATSRDGGGGDYEQY
TRBJ2-1 | TRBV28 | TRBD2 | ATLLAASYNEQF
TRBJ2-7 | TRBV27 | - | ASSLSLNTYEQY
TRBJ1-5 | TRBV20-1 | TRBD1 | SASGTVPTNQPQH
TRBJ1-5 | TRBV7-2 | - | ASSPRYGSTDYSNQPQH
TRBJ2-7 | TRBV9 | TRBD2 | ASSVGWTSGGEQY
TRBJ2-5 | TRBV29-1 | TRBD2 | SVGLAGVTWETQY
TRBJ1-2 | TRBV6-5 | TRBD1 | ASSWTGSDYGYT
TRBJ1-1 | TRBV2 | TRBD1 | ASSEIGQERNTEAF
TRBJ2-3 | TRBV4-3 | TRBD2 | ASSQAIGGRPTDTQY
TRBJ2-7 | TRBV9 | TRBD2 | ASSVDLAVPYEQY